This entry lists 26 T cell receptor beta chains sequenced from one sample in a study of T-cell reconstitution after alpha-beta-depleted transplantation in children. Preparation of the TCRbeta library used unique molecular identifiers. Via MiXCR, TCRdb re-called the PCR reads, giving one row per CDR3 protein. The sample consists of about 400,000 distinct CDR3 sequences, just over 20% of them appearing once. Sample: PBMCs from the stem cell graft donor, taken from the stem cell graft. Receptors originate from a human donor who donated a stem cell graft to a child with acute myeloid leukemia.

This clonotype was counted once. The chain employs TRBV4-1 and TRBJ1-2, with 10 nucleotides matching TRBD1. CDR1 and CDR2 from the germline V gene are MGHRA and YSYEKL. V was clipped by 3 bases and J by 3 bases; unmatched bases: 4. The CDR3 is made up of 15 amino acids. The CDR3 coding sequence is TGCGCCAGCAGCCAGACGGACAGGGGGTACTATGGCTACACCTTC. Encoded protein: CASSQTDRGYYGYTF.

CDR3 protein: CASSGQASYEQYF. CDR3 DNA sequence: TGCGCCAGCAGCGGACAGGCCTCCTACGAGCAGTACTTC. The J gene is TRBJ2-7, the V gene TRBV10-2; 7 nucleotides match TRBD1. The germline V gene has CDR1 WSHSY and CDR2 SAAADI. V shed 6 bases, J shed 0 bases, and the junction held 2 bases outside the gene matches. This CDR3 has 13 amino acids.

The sample holds many counts of this clonotype. The junction does not match germline at one end; this may be a read error. The V and J genes are TRBV29-1 and TRBJ2-7; D is perhaps TRBD1 (6 bases). The CDR3 sequence is 11 residues long. Looked up from germline, CDR1 is SQVTM and CDR2 is ANQGSEA. The CDR3 loop reads CSVEGHGTEDF. The CDR3 DNA reads TGCAGCGTTGAGGGACACGGGACCGAGGACTTC.

This clonotype was seen more than once but under ten times. The V and J genes are TRBV9 and TRBJ2-3, with 9 bases that match TRBD2. The CDR3 extends over 15 amino acids. Unmatched junction bases numbered 4, after V lost 3 bases and J lost 2 bases. Germline V gene data show CDR1 as SGDLS and CDR2 as YYNGEE. The CDR3 sequence is CASSETSGYTDTQYF. The CDR3, as DNA: TGTGCCAGCAGCGAGACTAGCGGATACACAGATACGCAGTATTTT.

This clonotype was observed a few times. The chain has TRBV11-2 and TRBJ2-1; D remains ambiguous. The CDR3 consists of 14 residues. The germline V gene encodes CDR1 SGHAT and CDR2 FQNNGV. The germline V and J ends were trimmed by 0 bases and 9 bases, with 12 bases remaining between them. This CDR3 reads CASSLDLVAGEQFF. The CDR3 bases are TGTGCCAGCAGCTTAGATCTAGTGGCCGGTGAGCAGTTCTTC.

This sequence joins TRBV5-1 and TRBJ2-1; maybe TRBD2 (5 bases). The CDR3 is 16 amino acids. The V end lost 0 bases, the J end lost 2 bases, and 12 bases lay between the germline ends. Germline values: CDR1 SGHRS, CDR2 YFSETQ. This CDR3 is CASSLAGSEPYNEQFF. The CDR3 DNA reads as TGCGCCAGCAGCTTGGCCGGTAGCGAACCCTACAATGAGCAGTTCTTC.

This clonotype was recorded a few times. The chain joins TRBV6-1 to TRBJ2-2; 8 nucleotides agree with TRBD2. The CDR3 runs to 14 residues. The junction had 9 bases not matched to a gene; V was cut back by 8 bases and J by 7 bases. Germline-derived CDR1 and CDR2 are MNHNS and SASEGT. Here the CDR3 reads CASQRGRTGGELFF. Written as DNA, the CDR3 is TGTGCCAGCCAGCGGGGGAGGACGGGCGGGGAGCTGTTTTTT.

In this sample, this clonotype turned up many times. The gene calls are TRBV6-2 or TRBV6-3 and TRBJ2-7, with TRBD2 as a possible D gene (6 bases). CDR3 length: 15 residues. V lost 0 bases and J 3 bases, leaving 12 bases between the germline ends. Germline V gene lookup returns CDR1 MNHEY and CDR2 SVGEGT. CDR3 DNA sequence: TGTGCCAGCAGTTACTCGATGGGCGGGGACTACGAGCAGTACTTC. Residues: CASSYSMGGDYEQYF.

This clonotype was found a few times. The rearrangement joins TRBV4-1 to TRBJ2-5; D gene unclear. CDR3 length equals 13 residues. Germline V lookup: CDR1 MGHRA, CDR2 YSYEKL. V was cut by 1 base and J by 5 bases, with 8 bases left in between. For the CDR3, the DNA is TGCGCCAGCAGCCAAGGAATTTTGGAGACCCAGTACTTC. This codes for CASSQGILETQYF.

The chain carries TRBV7-9 and TRBJ2-3; D is unresolved. Trimming cost V 8 bases and J 2 bases, with 17 bases left between them. CDR3 size: 15 residues. In germline, CDR1 is SEHNR, CDR2 FQNEAQ (reference sequence). The DNA of the CDR3 is TGTGCCAGCGGCAGGTGGCTGACCTCCACAGATACGCAGTATTTT. It codes for CASGRWLTSTDTQYF.

V usage is TRBV24-1 and J usage is TRBJ2-7; 8 nucleotides align to TRBD2. The CDR3 consists of 14 residues. Trimming removed 4 bases from V and 5 bases from J; junction bases left unmatched: 6. The germline V gene encodes CDR1 KGHDR and CDR2 SFDVKD. CDR3 protein: CATSDSGTRDEQYF. The DNA for the CDR3 is TGTGCCACCAGTGACTCCGGGACTAGAGACGAGCAGTACTTC.

This clonotype was counted ten times or more. CDR3 protein: CSVAGQGNNEQFF. The CDR3 DNA follows: TGCAGCGTGGCGGGACAGGGGAACAATGAGCAGTTCTTC. The rearrangement joins TRBV29-1 to TRBJ2-1, with 10 bases identical to TRBD1. V lost 6 bases, J lost 5 bases, and 4 bases stayed unmatched. The CDR3 spans 13 residues. Germline V CDR1 and CDR2: SQVTM, ANQGSEA.

This clonotype has just a few counts. The CDR3 DNA reads as TGTGCCAGCAGTGAAGTTCGAGGGAACTATGGCTACACCTTC. As protein: CASSEVRGNYGYTF. The chain is built from TRBV6-1 and TRBJ1-2; no clear D. Germline CDR1 MNHNS, CDR2 SASEGT. There are 14 residues in the CDR3. The germline V and J ends were trimmed by 1 base and 2 bases, with 8 bases remaining between them.

The chain has TRBV3-1 and TRBJ1-2, with 7 bases aligning to TRBD1. Unmatched junction bases numbered 3, after V lost 4 bases and J lost 4 bases. The length of the CDR3 is 13 residues. CDR1 is LGHDT and CDR2 is YNNKEL in the germline V gene (reference sequence). CDR3 sequence: CASSPWDSYGYTF. As DNA, the CDR3 is TGTGCCAGCAGCCCCTGGGACAGCTATGGCTACACCTTC.

The rearrangement joins TRBV7-8 to TRBJ2-7, with 9 nucleotides matching TRBD2. The CDR3 loop spans 17 amino acids. Germline CDR1 is SGHVS and CDR2 is FQNEAQ. The V gene end was trimmed by 4 bases and the J gene end by 4 bases; junction bases not matched to a gene: 14. CDR3 in amino acids: CASSWGTSSDNIYEQYF. CDR3 in DNA: TGTGCCAGCAGCTGGGGGACTAGCTCTGATAATATTTACGAGCAGTACTTC.

This chain uses TRBV7-2 with TRBJ2-7, with TRBD1 as a possible D gene (6 bases). CDR1 SGHTA and CDR2 FQGNSA come from the germline V gene. The CDR3 has 14 amino acids. Trimming took 0 bases from V and 3 from J, leaving 9 bases between them. The chain's CDR3 is CASSLARDNYEQYF. CDR3 in DNA: TGTGCCAGCAGCTTAGCGAGGGACAACTACGAGCAGTACTTC.

This clonotype was seen more than once but under ten times. The V gene is TRBV24-1, the J gene TRBJ2-3; TRBD1 is a possible D gene (5 bases). The V gene lost 1 base and the J gene lost 2 bases, with 21 bases spanning the gap. There are 19 residues in the CDR3. In germline, CDR1 is KGHDR, CDR2 SFDVKD. CDR3 bases: TGTGCCACCAGTGATTTTAACCCTACACAGGTACCGGTCACAGATACGCAGTATTTT. Protein: CATSDFNPTQVPVTDTQYF.

This clonotype was seen once. A read error may explain this, as a much larger clone is one base away. The V and J genes are TRBV6-5 and TRBJ2-3; D not resolved. The CDR3 has 14 amino acids. Germline V lookup: CDR1 MNHEY, CDR2 SVGAGI. This chain's CDR3 is CATSYFPGSDTQYF. Written as DNA, the CDR3 is TGTGCCACCAGTTACTTTCCCGGATCGGATACGCAGTATTTT.

V is TRBV6-1 and J is TRBJ2-7; 16 bases match TRBD2. The CDR3 spans 16 residues. CDR1 is MNHNS and CDR2 is SASEGT in the germline V gene. Trimming at V came to 10 bases and at J to 5 bases, leaving 11 bases not matched to a gene. CDR3 residues: CATVGTSGRVRDEQYF. CDR3 nucleotide sequence: TGTGCCACTGTAGGGACTAGCGGGAGGGTCCGGGACGAGCAGTACTTC.

This chain uses TRBV7-2 with TRBJ2-7, with TRBD2 identical over 13 bases. CDR3 size: 16 residues. Trimming cost V 5 bases and J 5 bases; bases outside gene matches: 9. Per the germline V gene, CDR1 is SGHTA and CDR2 is FQGNSA. The CDR3: CASSPSLAGGYHEQYF. In DNA, the CDR3 is TGTGCCAGCAGCCCATCACTAGCGGGAGGGTACCACGAGCAGTACTTC.

The V call is TRBV5-1, the J call TRBJ2-5; 8 bases match TRBD1. V dropped 0 bases and J dropped 13; count of bases not matched to a gene: 11. The CDR3 contains 14 residues. CDR1 SGHRS and CDR2 YFSETQ come from the germline V gene. Here the CDR3 reads CASSLDGTGTPRYF. In DNA form, the CDR3 reads TGCGCCAGCAGCTTGGACGGGACAGGAACTCCGAGGTACTTC.

This clonotype showed up just a few times. The J gene is TRBJ2-1, the V gene TRBV12-3 or TRBV12-4; tentative D call: TRBD2 (5 bases). The CDR3 spans 14 residues. Trimming pared 7 bases from V and 5 bases from J, leaving 15 bases between. Written as DNA, the CDR3 is TGTGCCAGCACCTTAGGTGACTATAACAATGAGCAGTTCTTC. It is translated as CASTLGDYNNEQFF.

J is TRBJ1-5 and V is TRBV24-1, with TRBD1 as a possible D gene (6 bases). Germline-derived CDR1 and CDR2 are KGHDR and SFDVKD. Trimming removed 4 bases at V and 5 bases at J, with 17 bases between. CDR3 length equals 16 residues. CDR3 bases: TGTGCCACCAGTGACAAAGGTGCAGGGGTCTATCAGCCCCAGCATTTT. Translating it yields CATSDKGAGVYQPQHF.

This clonotype was counted only a few times. The genes are TRBV7-9 and TRBJ2-7; D unclear. The CDR3 spans 14 residues. The V end lost 5 bases, the J end lost 2 bases, and 13 bases lay between the germline ends. CDR1 SEHNR and CDR2 FQNEAQ come from the germline V gene (reference sequence). The CDR3 sequence is CASSPPTRAYEQYF. As DNA, the CDR3 is TGTGCCAGCAGCCCTCCGACAAGGGCCTACGAGCAGTACTTC.

J is TRBJ2-2 and V is TRBV20-1; D unclear. The CDR3 loop spans 13 amino acids. Germline V gives CDR1 DFQATT, CDR2 SNEGSKA (reference sequence). V lost 7 bases and J 0 bases, leaving 9 bases between the germline ends. The CDR3 loop reads CSVIDSNTGELFF. In nucleotides, the CDR3 is TGCAGTGTGATAGATTCGAACACCGGGGAGCTGTTTTTT.

At least ten counts were recorded for this clonotype. The rearrangement joins TRBV5-1 to TRBJ2-4; D gene uncertain. V shed 4 bases and J shed 9 bases, with 14 bases lying between them. Germline CDR1 and CDR2: SGHRS and YFSETQ. This CDR3 contains 13 residues. The CDR3 region is CASSPGIGGIQYF. The CDR3 DNA follows: TGCGCCAGCAGCCCCGGCATCGGTGGCATTCAGTACTTC.